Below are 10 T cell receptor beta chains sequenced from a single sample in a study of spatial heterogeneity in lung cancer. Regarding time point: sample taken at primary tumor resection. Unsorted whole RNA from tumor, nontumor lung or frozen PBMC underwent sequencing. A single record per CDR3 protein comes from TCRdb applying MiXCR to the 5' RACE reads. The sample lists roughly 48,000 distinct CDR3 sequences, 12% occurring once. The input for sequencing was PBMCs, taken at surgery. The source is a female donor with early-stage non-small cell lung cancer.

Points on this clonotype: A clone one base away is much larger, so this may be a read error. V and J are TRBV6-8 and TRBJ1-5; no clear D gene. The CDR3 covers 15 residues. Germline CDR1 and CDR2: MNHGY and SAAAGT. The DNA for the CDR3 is TGTGTCAGCCTAGGGCGAGAGGATAGCAATCAGCCCCAGCATTTT. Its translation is CVSLGREDSNQPQHF.

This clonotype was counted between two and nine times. The CDR3 bases are TGTGCCAGCAGAAAGGACGGGGTTACCTACGAGCAGTACTTC. Its translation: CASRKDGVTYEQYF. The chain recombines TRBV21-1 with TRBJ2-7. TRBV21-1 constitutes a pseudogene. The length of the CDR3 is 14 residues.

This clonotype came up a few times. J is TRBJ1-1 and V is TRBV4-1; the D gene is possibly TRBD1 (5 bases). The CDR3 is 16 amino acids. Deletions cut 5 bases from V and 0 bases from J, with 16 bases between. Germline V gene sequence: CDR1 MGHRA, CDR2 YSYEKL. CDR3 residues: CASSEGVRYLNTEAFF. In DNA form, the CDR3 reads TGCGCCAGCAGCGAAGGGGTCCGATATTTGAACACTGAAGCTTTCTTT.

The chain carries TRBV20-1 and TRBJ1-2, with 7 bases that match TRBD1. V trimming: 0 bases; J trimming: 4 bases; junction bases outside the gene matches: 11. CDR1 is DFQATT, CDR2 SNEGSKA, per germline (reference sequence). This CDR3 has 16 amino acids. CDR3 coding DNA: TGCAGTGCTAGAGACACGCGTACCACAGGGGTCTATGGCTACACCTTC. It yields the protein CSARDTRTTGVYGYTF.

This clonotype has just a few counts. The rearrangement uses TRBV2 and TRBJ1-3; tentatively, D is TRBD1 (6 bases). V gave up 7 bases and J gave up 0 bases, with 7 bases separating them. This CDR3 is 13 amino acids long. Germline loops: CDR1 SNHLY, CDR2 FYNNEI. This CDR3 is CASKGDSGNTIYF. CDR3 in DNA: TGTGCCAGCAAGGGGGACTCTGGAAACACCATATATTTT.

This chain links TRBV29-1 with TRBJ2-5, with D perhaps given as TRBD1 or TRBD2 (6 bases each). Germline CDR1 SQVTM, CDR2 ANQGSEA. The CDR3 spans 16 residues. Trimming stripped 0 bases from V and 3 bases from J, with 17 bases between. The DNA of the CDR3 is TGCAGCGTTGAAGATGGGGGGCAGGGACGCAAAGAGACCCAGTACTTC. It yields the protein CSVEDGGQGRKETQYF.

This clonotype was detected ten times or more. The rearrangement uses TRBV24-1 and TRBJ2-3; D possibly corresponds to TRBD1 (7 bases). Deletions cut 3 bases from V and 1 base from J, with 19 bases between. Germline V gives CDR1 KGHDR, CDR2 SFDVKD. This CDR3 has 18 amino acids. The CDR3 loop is CATSDNTGGGAGTDTQYF. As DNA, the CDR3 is TGTGCCACCAGTGATAATACCGGAGGGGGCGCTGGCACAGATACGCAGTATTTT.

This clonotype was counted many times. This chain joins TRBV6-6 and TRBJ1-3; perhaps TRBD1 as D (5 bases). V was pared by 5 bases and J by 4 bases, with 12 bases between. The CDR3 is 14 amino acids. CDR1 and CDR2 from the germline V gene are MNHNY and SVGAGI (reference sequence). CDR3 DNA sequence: TGTGCCAGCAGTCAAGGGGTTGGAGGAAACACCATATATTTT. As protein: CASSQGVGGNTIYF.

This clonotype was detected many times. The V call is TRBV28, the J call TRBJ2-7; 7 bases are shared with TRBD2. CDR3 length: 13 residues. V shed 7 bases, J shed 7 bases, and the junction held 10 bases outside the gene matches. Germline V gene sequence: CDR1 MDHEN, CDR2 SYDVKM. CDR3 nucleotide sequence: TGTGCCAGCAAGGACCCGGGGGGATGGGAGCAGTACTTC. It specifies CASKDPGGWEQYF.

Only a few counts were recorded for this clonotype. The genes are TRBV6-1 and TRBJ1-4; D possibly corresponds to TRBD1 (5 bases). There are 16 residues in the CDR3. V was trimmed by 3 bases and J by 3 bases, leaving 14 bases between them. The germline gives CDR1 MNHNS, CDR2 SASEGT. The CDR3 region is CASSDFRDHANEKLFF. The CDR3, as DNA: TGTGCCAGCAGTGATTTTCGGGACCACGCTAATGAAAAACTGTTTTTT.